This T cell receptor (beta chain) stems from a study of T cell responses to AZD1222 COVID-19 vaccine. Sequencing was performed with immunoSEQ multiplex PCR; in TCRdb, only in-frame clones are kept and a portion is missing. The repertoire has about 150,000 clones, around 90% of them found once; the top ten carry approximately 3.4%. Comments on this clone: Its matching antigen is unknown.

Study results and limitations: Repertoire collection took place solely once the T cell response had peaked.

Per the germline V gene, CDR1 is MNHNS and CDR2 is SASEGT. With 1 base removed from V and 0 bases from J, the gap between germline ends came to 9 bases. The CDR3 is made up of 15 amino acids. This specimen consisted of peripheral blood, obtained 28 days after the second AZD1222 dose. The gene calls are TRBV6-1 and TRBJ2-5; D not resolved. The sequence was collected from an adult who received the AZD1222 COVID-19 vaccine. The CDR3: CASSEGVIYQETQYF. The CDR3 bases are TGTGCCAGCAGTGAAGGAGTAATTTACCAAGAGACCCAGTACTTC.